This T cell receptor (beta chain) came from a study of blood T cell repertoires in COVID-19. In the study overall: COVID-19 samples collected from the United States, Italy and Spain covered acute and convalescent phases. T cells, B-cell-depleted T cells, or PBMCs provided the cDNA or gDNA that served as material.

This clone was found a few times. Original processing methods: Amplified reference gene primers provided the basis for estimating nucleated cell counts. Data came from immunoSEQ multiplex PCR; TCRdb stores just in-frame clones and leaves some out. The V and J calls and clone size are taken from that table; D and trimming were inferred from the DNA. The repertoire holds around 100,000 clones, roughly 79% seen once, with over 30% in the top ten. This CDR3 is 11 amino acids long. Germline V gene data show CDR1 as DFQATT and CDR2 as SNEGSKA (reference sequence). V lost 6 bases to trimming and J lost 4 bases, with 9 bases between them.

This receptor was obtained from a man in his 70s with active or convalescent COVID-19. Input material: peripheral blood. The rearrangement uses TRBV20-1 and TRBJ1-1; possibly TRBD1 for D (5 bases). CDR3 region: CSAGVFTEAFF. CDR3 DNA sequence: TGCAGTGCAGGGGTATTCACTGAAGCTTTCTTT.